This T cell receptor beta chain was sequenced in a study of blood T cell repertoires in COVID-19 (TCRdb year 2020). For the wider study: Samples covering the acute and convalescent phases of COVID-19 were provided by collaborators in the United States, Italy and Spain. A de-identified subject ID, COVID-19 status, age in years and sex were almost always included in the sample metadata. Deeply sampled blood TCRbeta repertoires from subjects exposed to, actively infected with, or recovered from COVID-19 were included in the dataset. The samples were drawn from the first 160 participants of the ongoing ImmuneRACE study and from 1,254 subjects provided by 6 global collaborators. Where available, HLA class I and class II types were obtained from metadata supplied by the sample provider rather than from assay-based typing. The repertoires were released in a freely available public database meant as a resource for research on the immune response to SARS-CoV-2. The material from the prospective study consisted of cDNA or gDNA derived from T cells, B-cell-depleted T cells, or PBMCs. Results the study describes overall, beyond this receptor: The amount of clinical and demographic metadata varied by source and participant and was provided uncurated.

Concerning this clone itself: Its recognized antigen is unknown. Qualities for individual bases were not recorded, and no much larger clone is one base off.

The immunoSEQ Assay, a bias-controlled multiplex PCR, was used to amplify TCRbeta CDR3 regions from genomic DNA. Processing in the source paper ran as follows. The number of nucleated cells in each sample was estimated by amplification of reference gene primers within the assay. Sequence reads were collapsed and filtered to measure the absolute abundance of every unique TCRbeta CDR3 rearrangement. Productive Simpson clonality was computed per sample as the square root of Simpson's diversity index over productive rearrangements. This is the immuneACCESS table as TCRdb keeps it, with only in-frame sequences that have V and J called. A part of the clones is gone; compared with another copy, unresolved V genes explain less than half, and the rest is unexplained. V, J and clone size were drawn from that table, and D and trimming were deduced from the DNA. Here the sample has over 120,000 clones; 80% to 90% occur a single time. The ten largest clones add up to 0.75% to 0.95% of the sample.

Whole blood was collected in K2EDTA tubes by collaborating institutions according to the institutions' own protocols. For TCRbeta analysis, collaborators shipped samples as frozen whole blood, isolated PBMCs, or DNA extracted from either of those sample types. Relative to germline, V is 3 bases shorter and J is 3 bases shorter, with 7 bases between their ends. The germline V gene (reference sequence) provides CDR1 SEHNR and CDR2 FQNEAQ. Counted from cysteine to phenylalanine, this CDR3 has 13 amino acids. Only the CDR3 part of the read is kept: 39 bases, read in frame from the first base. The chain joins TRBV7-9 to TRBJ2-3; possibly the D gene is TRBD1, per 6 matching bases. This receptor was obtained from a woman aged 45-65 years with acute or convalescent COVID-19. Sequencing was performed on peripheral blood. The sequenced DNA: TGTGCCAGCAGCTTCGGACAGACAGATACGCAGTATTTT. Its translation reads: CASSFGQTDTQYF.